The 10 T cell receptor beta chains in this list originate from one sample, sequenced in a study of high-grade serous ovarian cancer treatment subgroups. Tumor samples were taken before definitive surgery or chemotherapy. Assay: immunoSEQ multiplex PCR; the TCRdb copy retains only in-frame clones and omits some. The data show about 15,000 clones, 85% to 90% seen once. The source material was tumor tissue. These receptors all come from a human donor with high-grade serous ovarian cancer.

The gene calls are TRBV11-3 and TRBJ2-1, with D possibly matching TRBD1 (5 bases). V lost 8 bases and J 2 bases, leaving 10 bases between the germline ends. This CDR3 is built from 13 residues. Looked up from germline, CDR1 is SGHNT and CDR2 is YENEEA. The CDR3 DNA reads TGTGCCAGCTCCAGGGTTACCTACAATGAGCAGTTCTTC. Its protein is CASSRVTYNEQFF.

The chain has TRBV5-1 and TRBJ2-2; 9 nucleotides match TRBD1. The V gene end was trimmed by 3 bases and the J gene end by 1 base; junction bases not matched to a gene: 7. CDR3 length: 17 amino acids. The V gene's germline CDR1 is SGHRS and CDR2 YFSETQ. The CDR3 sequence is CASSSLWGQGNTGELFF. CDR3 in DNA: TGCGCCAGCAGCTCCCTATGGGGACAGGGGAACACCGGGGAGCTGTTTTTT. The complete variable domain, with remaining parts taken from reference TRBV5-1 and TRBJ2-2, reads KAGVTQTPRYLIKTRGQQVTLSCSPISGHRSVSWYQQTPGQGLQFLFEYFSETQRNKGNFPGRFSGRQFSNSRSEMNVSTLELGDSALYLCASSSLWGQGNTGELFFGEGSRLTVL.

This clone was counted once. The V and J genes are TRBV30 and TRBJ2-3; a possible D gene is TRBD2 (6 bases). Germline assignment: CDR1 GTSNPN and CDR2 SVGIG (reference sequence). This CDR3 is 11 amino acids long. V was trimmed by 3 bases and J by 15 bases, leaving 16 bases between them. Here the CDR3 DNA reads TGTGCCTGGAGCCGGGGGTATAGTCTATATTTT. It codes for CAWSRGYSLYF. The full variable domain, completed using reference TRBV30 and TRBJ2-3, is SQTIHQWPATLVQPVGSPLSLECTVEGTSNPNLYWYRQAAGRGLQLLFYSVGIGQISSEVPQNLSASRPQDRQFILSSKKLLLSDSGFYLCAWSRGYSLYFGPGTRLTVL.

The CDR3 region has the DNA TGTGCCAGCTCACCACTTACAGGGATCACTGAAGCTTTCTTT. Amino acids: CASSPLTGITEAFF. The chain uses TRBV18 and TRBJ1-1; maybe TRBD1 (6 bases). Germline V gene lookup returns CDR1 KGHSH and CDR2 LQKENI. The CDR3 consists of 14 residues. Trimming stripped 1 base from V and 4 bases from J, with 10 bases between.

The chain recombines TRBV30 with TRBJ2-7; 9 bases agree with TRBD2. CDR3 length: 16 amino acids. Unmatched junction bases numbered 6, after V lost 0 bases and J lost 0 bases. CDR1 is GTSNPN and CDR2 is SVGIG in the germline V gene (reference sequence). CDR3: CAWSVSSGASSYEQYF. In nucleotides, the CDR3 is TGTGCCTGGAGTGTATCTAGCGGGGCTAGCTCCTACGAGCAGTACTTC.

This clone has just one count. The chain uses TRBV23-1 and TRBJ2-7, with TRBD2 matching over 8 bases. TRBV23-1 has ORF status, its function being uncertain. The CDR3 loop spans 16 amino acids. With 0 bases clipped from V and 3 bases from J, the junction kept 7 bases outside the gene matches. CDR3 bases: TGCGCCAGCAGTCAATCGACGGGACTAGTCTTCTACGAGCAGTACTTC. Its protein is CASSQSTGLVFYEQYF.

The CDR3 DNA reads TGTGCCAGCAGTTTAAACAGGGGGACAGATACGCAGTATTTT. Amino acids: CASSLNRGTDTQYF. The genes are TRBV27 and TRBJ2-3; 8 bases are shared with TRBD1. Germline CDR1 is MNHEY and CDR2 is SMNVEV (reference sequence). The CDR3 has 14 amino acids. The J segment lost 3 bases and the V segment lost 2 bases, leaving 1 base of the junction unmatched.

The chain employs TRBV10-3 and TRBJ2-3; TRBD1 or TRBD2 may be the D gene (5 bases each). Germline values: CDR1 ENHRY, CDR2 SYGVKD. V was trimmed by 10 bases and J by 3 bases, leaving 17 bases between them. This CDR3 has 14 amino acids. The CDR3 DNA reads TGTGCCACTACCACTCGGGGACGGACAGATACGCAGTATTTT. It encodes CATTTRGRTDTQYF.

This rearrangement joins TRBV6-5 to TRBJ2-2; perhaps TRBD1 as D (7 bases). This CDR3 comprises 14 residues. Germline V gene sequence: CDR1 MNHEY, CDR2 SVGAGI. V was clipped by 4 bases and J by 6 bases, with 12 bases between them. The CDR3 DNA reads TGTGCCAGCAGTTTCATCAGGGGGGCCGGGGAGCTGTTTTTT. Its protein product is CASSFIRGAGELFF.

A few counts support this clone. The V call is TRBV18, the J call TRBJ1-1; D gene uncertain. The V gene's germline CDR1 is KGHSH and CDR2 LQKENI. Trimming stripped 6 bases from V and 3 bases from J, with 14 bases between. The CDR3 consists of 14 residues. This chain's CDR3 is CASSVAWGDTEAFF. The CDR3, as DNA: TGTGCCAGCTCCGTGGCTTGGGGAGACACTGAAGCTTTCTTT.